This TCR beta chain emerged from a study of tumor-infiltrating lymphocytes in primary liver carcinoma (dated by TCRdb to the late 2010s). Regarding the complete study: Between late 2015 and March 2016, about five patients in China with histopathologically diagnosed primary liver carcinoma had their tumors surgically resected. Of the five patients (three men and two women, aged 30 to 69 years), four had hepatocellular carcinoma and one had combined HCC and intrahepatic cholangiocarcinoma. The five patients had tumors staged T1-T3 N0M0, with maximum diameters ranging from about 4.2 to 10 cm. Roughly 3.5 to 7.5 million productive TCRbeta reads were obtained per sample, and no significant difference in read depth was found between tissue types. For each liver tumor, the study sampled five regions along with adjacent normal tissue and blood, and applied TCRbeta repertoire sequencing, expression microarrays and whole-exome sequencing. A total of 35 specimens from 5 patients went through TCRbeta repertoire sequencing, namely 25 tumor regions, 5 adjacent noncancerous liver tissues and 5 peripheral blood samples. Reproducibility between technical replicate repertoires was high, with correlation coefficients above 0.98 and mean shared-clone rates roughly 0.87.

Blood RNA was extracted from unsorted whole blood with TRIzol reagent; germline DNA came from the DNeasy Blood & Tissue kit. At the time of sampling, the patients had chronic HBV infection and had not received any treatment. Before surgery, about 4 milliliters of peripheral blood were collected into K2EDTA tubes. Starting from about 500 ng total RNA, TCRbeta-specific cDNA was produced by reverse transcription with a constant-region primer and ProtoScript II reverse transcriptase. Three nested multiplex PCR rounds, following a slightly modified ARM-PCR procedure, were used to build the TCRbeta libraries. Each of the first two PCR rounds ran for about 11 cycles using multiplex TRBV1-TRBV30 forward primers together with a Cbeta reverse primer. Sample barcodes and Illumina adapters were added in a final 25-cycle PCR with Deep VentR polymerase. Before sequencing, amplicons of 200-500 bp were purified from gel using a QIAquick gel extraction kit. An Illumina HiSeq 2500 was used to sequence the TCRbeta amplicons with 250-bp paired-end reads. The authors processed their data as follows. To recover full CDR3 sequences, reads were quality-trimmed using Trimmomatic v0.33 and paired reads were then merged using FLASH v1.2.11. V, D and J germline segments were assigned to the rearranged TCRbeta sequences by MiGEC v1.2.1b. Clonotype statistics, along with Shannon-Wiener diversity indices, were calculated using VDJtools v1.0.0. Except for diversity analysis, only the 250 most abundant clonotypes of each sample were used in subsequent analyses to reduce sampling bias. The public sequencing data were trimmed at Q25 with fastp and processed into clonotypes with MiXCR by TCRdb, which kept only in-frame beta chains. Every distinct CDR3 protein forms one entry, paired with its most common genes and DNA. The V and J calls and clone size are TCRdb's, not the authors'. In all, the sample holds 200,000 or so distinct CDR3 sequences, and around three fifths of those were seen once. The top ten constitute about 7.1% of the sample.

The germline V end is reduced by 2 bases and the J end by 10 bases; junction bases left unmatched: 7. The CDR3 numbers 13 residues from cysteine through phenylalanine. This entry keeps only the CDR3 DNA: 39 bases, framed from base 1. Reading the germline V gene (reference sequence) gives CDR1 MNHNY and CDR2 SVGAGI. General study outcomes and caveats: Only the TCR beta chain was sequenced, which likely underestimates true repertoire diversity because unpaired alpha chains were not captured. Repertoire overlap was higher between tumor regions (mean about 35%) than tumor-adjacent (17%) or tumor-blood (14%) pairs, consistent with antigen-driven expansion. Bulk unsorted samples precluded comparing CD4+ and CD8+ T cell repertoires. The study included only four to six patients, and the authors note findings should be validated in a larger study. The top 250 clones accounted for a significantly greater share of the repertoire in tumors than in blood (p = 0.039).

To note about this clonotype: It lacks a known antigen. A much larger clone differs by one base, so this may be a read error.

The chain links TRBV6-6 with TRBJ1-1; 7 central bases correspond to TRBD1. Sequencing used peripheral blood. The sequence was collected from a woman between 55 and 75 years old with primary liver carcinoma and hepatitis B virus infection. For the CDR3, the sequence is CASSYTLTGSAFF. The DNA is as follows: TGTGCCAGCAGTTACACCCTGACAGGGTCAGCTTTCTTT.